The present T cell receptor beta chain was sequenced within a study of blood T cell repertoires in COVID-19. Study details: T cells, B-cell-depleted T cells, or PBMCs supplied cDNA or gDNA.

This CDR3 has 14 amino acids. CDR1 is SNHLY, CDR2 FYNNEI, per germline. Trimming cost V 7 bases and J 7 bases; bases outside gene matches: 8. Seattle cases were enrolled at active infection and followed longitudinally. As processed by the authors: Estimation of nucleated cell counts relied on the amplification of reference gene primers. The method was immunoSEQ multiplex PCR; TCRdb's version includes in-frame clones alone and lacks a portion of them. That table gives V, J and clone size, and the DNA gave D and trimming. Of under 250,000 clones listed, 86% were seen once; the top ten hold approximately 10%.

Sequenced input: peripheral blood. V is TRBV2 and J is TRBJ2-2; TRBD1 matches 8 bases. The receptor was derived from a man in his forties or fifties with COVID-19, enrolled during active disease. Here the CDR3 reads CASNGQGQLGELFF. The CDR3 nucleotides read TGTGCCAGCAATGGACAGGGACAGCTCGGGGAGCTGTTTTTT.